This TCR beta chain derives from a study of T cells in Graves' hyperthyroidism and ophthalmopathy. RNA transcripts were the template for amplifying TCR beta CDR3 regions. HTBI primers drove first-round RT-PCR of the TCR CDR3. TCRdb redid the calling of the multiplex PCR reads with MiXCR, one entry per CDR3 protein. This sample has some 560,000 distinct CDR3 sequences; 15% to 19% occur once, and the top ten carry around 7.8%. The V gene's germline CDR1 is LNHDA and CDR2 SQIVND (reference sequence). This CDR3 comprises 15 residues. V was clipped by 7 bases and J by 1 base; unmatched bases: 8. The study defined stable Graves' hyperthyroidism as no ophthalmopathy progression within 18 months.

The sequence was collected from a woman in her thirties with Graves' hyperthyroidism. The rearrangement joins TRBV19 to TRBJ1-1, with TRBD1 matching 8 bases. Sequencing was carried out using blood. The CDR3 sequence: CASKATGTGNTEAFF. The CDR3 nucleotides are TGTGCCAGTAAAGCAACCGGGACAGGGAACACTGAAGCTTTCTTT.